This TCR beta chain is drawn from a study of a mutant IDH1 vaccine in newly diagnosed glioma. Study-level background: Most patients had radiochemotherapy with temozolomide before enrollment; others had one alone. Points from the study as a whole: In around 93% of patients, immune responses induced by the vaccine occurred.

Turning to this clone: Its antigen remains unknown.

Germline V CDR1 and CDR2: MNHEY, SMNVEV (reference sequence). The CDR3 consists of 14 residues. Germline trimming cut 4 bases from V and 3 bases from J; bases unmatched to any gene: 4. Profiling relied on immunoSEQ multiplex PCR, and the TCRdb table lists in-frame clones only, not all of them. The sample gives tens of thousands of clones, around four fifths of which show up once; less than 8% is in the top ten. Time point defined: week 5, during vaccination. Doses consisted of 300 ug of mutant IDH1 20-mer peptide each, paired with topical imiquimod. The chain has TRBV27 and TRBJ1-2, with 8 bases fitting TRBD1. This specimen consisted of PBMCs, obtained from a glioma patient whose treatment included an IDH1 peptide vaccine. This clonotype originated in a woman between 50 and 59 years old with glioma. For the CDR3, the DNA is TGTGCCAGCAGTTCTAGGACAGGGCACTATGGCTACACCTTC. Its translation: CASSSRTGHYGYTF.